The rows below give T cell receptor beta chains drawn from one sample of a study of OX40 agonist ivuxolimab in advanced cancers. TCRdb's table, derived via immunoSEQ multiplex PCR, lists solely in-frame clones and lacks some. The sample lists under 85,000 clones, 90% to 95% seen once, with roughly 0.69% in the top ten. Here the sequenced sample was CD4+ or CD8+ T cells sorted from blood, taken in a trial of the OX40 agonist ivuxolimab. Receptor source: an adult with an advanced solid tumor such as melanoma, head and neck, liver or kidney cancer. Both conserved end residues are part of each CDR3. D genes are given only for firm matches. Expanded clones are given a class, and other clones once, few, many or no size at all.

J gene,V gene,D gene,clone size,CDR3 protein,CDR3 DNA
TRBJ2-1,TRBV6-1,TRBD2,-,CASSESWGGWVEQFF,TGTGCCAGCAGTGAAAGCTGGGGGGGTTGGGTTGAGCAGTTCTTC
TRBJ2-2,TRBV5-8,-,once,CASTRDTPNTGELFF,TGTGCCAGCACCCGGGACACACCGAACACCGGGGAGCTGTTTTTT
TRBJ2-2,TRBV4-1,TRBD1,-,CASSTPQGSNTGELFF,TGCGCCAGCAGCACTCCACAGGGGTCGAACACCGGGGAGCTGTTTTTT
TRBJ1-5,TRBV29-1,-,-,CSVAEGVNQPQHF,TGCAGCGTTGCGGAAGGGGTCAACCAGCCCCAGCATTTT
TRBJ2-3,TRBV7-3,TRBD2,-,CASSLELAGGPSTDTQYF,TGTGCCAGCAGCTTAGAACTAGCGGGAGGGCCTAGCACAGATACGCAGTATTTT
TRBJ1-1,TRBV14,-,-,CASSQDQGNTEAFF,TGTGCCAGCAGCCAAGATCAGGGGAACACTGAAGCTTTCTTT
TRBJ2-3,TRBV19,-,few,CASSQTGSSTQYF,TGTGCCAGTAGCCAAACAGGGTCAAGTACGCAGTATTTT
TRBJ2-2,TRBV25-1,TRBD1,-,CASTGQDGTGELFF,TGTGCCAGCACCGGACAGGATGGAACCGGGGAGCTGTTTTTT
TRBJ2-3,TRBV4-3,TRBD2,-,CASSQDATSGRTDTQYF,TGCGCCAGCAGCCAAGATGCGACTAGCGGGAGGACAGATACGCAGTATTTT
TRBJ2-2,TRBV5-1,-,-,CASSPTVGGELFF,TGCGCCAGCAGCCCGACGGTTGGGGGGGAGCTGTTTTTT
TRBJ2-7,TRBV18,-,-,CASSPTGMGEQYF,TGTGCCAGCTCCCCTACAGGGATGGGAGAGCAGTACTTC
TRBJ2-3,TRBV5-1,TRBD1,-,CASSWDDRGEGDTQYF,TGCGCCAGCAGCTGGGATGACAGGGGAGAGGGAGATACGCAGTATTTT
TRBJ2-7,TRBV7-2,TRBD2,-,CASSLGWGGTRGPEQYF,TGTGCCAGCAGCTTAGGATGGGGCGGGACTAGAGGCCCCGAGCAGTACTTC
TRBJ1-5,TRBV19,-,few,CASSMIGQPQHF,TGTGCCAGTAGTATGATTGGTCAGCCCCAGCATTTT
TRBJ1-1,TRBV18,-,-,CASSPTRRDTEAFF,TGTGCCAGCTCACCTACCCGAAGGGACACTGAAGCTTTCTTT
TRBJ2-1,TRBV5-4,-,-,CASSLAGINEQFF,TGTGCCAGCAGCCTTGCGGGAATCAATGAGCAGTTCTTC
TRBJ2-1,TRBV7-2,-,few,CASSPPSSGGGSNEQFF,TGTGCCAGCAGTCCCCCCTCTAGCGGAGGGGGCTCCAATGAGCAGTTCTTC
TRBJ2-7,TRBV28,-,few,CASSFPPSYEQYF,TGTGCCAGCAGTTTTCCCCCCTCCTACGAGCAGTACTTC
TRBJ1-2,TRBV6-1,-,-,CASSERQRGYTF,TGTGCCAGCAGTGAACGACAGAGAGGCTACACCTTC
TRBJ2-3,TRBV19,-,once,CASSPQVTDTQYF,TGTGCCAGTAGCCCGCAGGTGACAGATACGCAGTATTTT
TRBJ1-1,TRBV4-2,TRBD1,-,CASSLGTGGGTEAFF,TGTGCCAGCAGCTTGGGGACAGGGGGCGGCACTGAAGCTTTCTTT
TRBJ2-1,TRBV5-8,-,-,CASSLRLTGSNEQFF,TGTGCCAGCAGCCTACGCCTCACAGGTTCCAATGAGCAGTTCTTC